This entry features one TCR beta chain sequence. Its antigen remains undetermined. Per-base qualities were not stored, and no clone one base away is much larger. The data are from a study of CD8+ T cells in alopecia areata listed by TCRdb under 2018. For context, the study as a whole: Treated patients were enrolled in an open-label pilot trial of oral tofacitinib at 5 to 10 mg twice daily for moderate-to-severe alopecia areata. Tofacitinib was given for 6 to 18 months, followed by 6 months of follow-up off drug to assess delayed response and recurrence. In treated patients, disease severity was measured using the SALT score, which gives the percentage of scalp surface area affected. In both human patients and the C3H/HeJ mouse model, the study applied high-throughput TCRbeta sequencing to look at T cell clonal expansion in alopecia areata. In humans, TCRbeta sequencing was performed on scalp tissue and on sorted CD4+ and CD8+ peripheral blood T cells from healthy controls and from patients with patchy or totalis/universalis alopecia areata. Patients on tofacitinib were biopsied at baseline and after 4 and 24 weeks of treatment, and several of the patients also had a later scalp biopsy. Clonality in the scalp was compared among normal scalp (n=4), patchy alopecia areata scalp (n=8), and alopecia totalis/universalis scalp (n=8). RNA came from the PAXgene miRNA kit for fixed scalp, the miRNeasy kit for PBMCs, and the RNeasy kit for mouse skin. TCRbeta CDR3 regions were amplified by immunoSEQ multiplex PCR using 35 Vbeta forward and 13 Jbeta reverse primers. Findings and caveats that apply to the study as a whole: Scalp TCR repertoire analysis is complicated because resident alphabeta T cells in normal human skin are also sequenced, whereas mouse skin is dominated by gammadelta T cells. Tofacitinib significantly decreased scalp clonality and the number of expanded CD8+ clones among the top 100 scalp clones. Compared with normal scalp, lesional scalp had higher clonality and more expanded CD8+ clones, particularly in alopecia totalis/universalis, a pattern that suggests antigenic drive. TCR sequences shared between patients were less clear than in mice, possibly partly because of HLA diversity in the patient population. Because the treated cohort was small and had only one nonresponder, larger studies are needed to examine links between baseline CD8+ expansion and response. Many expanded lesional clones persisted in scalp and blood during tofacitinib treatment, which may partly explain relapse after stopping treatment.

According to the study, the label for this sample's time point signals: roughly 24 weeks on oral tofacitinib. The treatment or condition label, read with the paper, signifies: oral pan-JAK inhibitor, 5-10 mg twice daily. Lesional scalp punch biopsies and peripheral blood were obtained from alopecia areata patients. PBMCs were separated by density centrifugation and stained for CD3, CD4 and CD8, after which CD4+ and CD8+ T cells were sorted on a FACSAria. Relative to germline, V is missing 0 bases and J is missing 8 bases, with 4 bases of the junction outside any gene match. Including the terminal cysteine and phenylalanine, the CDR3 comprises 15 residues. Just CDR3 DNA is preserved here, 45 bases in frame from base 1. The germline V gene supplies CDR1 KGHSH and CDR2 LQKENI. Library preparation used the immunoSEQ multiplex PCR assay. To provide template for TCR sequencing, every sample had RNA extracted and reverse transcribed into cDNA. First-strand cDNA was synthesized with SuperScript III using a 2:1 mix of oligo-dT and random hexamers. A synthetic immune receptor repertoire was used to measure amplification bias, and any remaining bias was corrected computationally. Regarding the original processing steps: Raw reads were preprocessed to remove errors, and CDR3 was defined according to IMGT conventions as the region from the conserved cysteine to phenylalanine. Clonality was computed as 1 minus the Shannon entropy, with the entropy normalized by log2 of the number of productive unique TCRs. Whether scalp clones were CD4 or CD8 was inferred by matching scalp TCRbeta sequences against CD4 and CD8 repertoires sorted from blood. TCRdb re-hosts the immuneACCESS table, in-frame sequences only. Its copies lack some clones; in the studies checked, an unresolved V gene accounts for under half of them, and the cause for the rest is not known. The V and J calls and clone size come from that table; D and trimming were worked out from the DNA. For this sample the table gives 150,000 to 250,000 clones, of which 58% were detected only once. The top ten constitute 5.5% of the sample.

This sequence originates from a human donor with alopecia areata. The V gene is TRBV18 and the J gene is TRBJ1-2; 12 bases in between match TRBD1. The sequencing here drew on CD4+ T cells sorted from blood, taken at week 24, from a patient treated with tofacitinib. The CDR3 has the sequence CASSPPGQGADGYTF. The base sequence is TGTGCCAGCTCACCACCGGGACAGGGGGCGGACGGCTACACCTTC. Extended through the reference TRBV18 and TRBJ1-2 proteins, this CDR3 yields the full variable domain: NAGVMQNPRHLVRRRGQEARLRCSPMKGHSHVYWYRQLPEEGLKFMVYLQKENIIDESGMPKERFSAEFPKEGPSILRIQQVVRGDSAAYFCASSPPGQGADGYTFGSGTRLTVV.